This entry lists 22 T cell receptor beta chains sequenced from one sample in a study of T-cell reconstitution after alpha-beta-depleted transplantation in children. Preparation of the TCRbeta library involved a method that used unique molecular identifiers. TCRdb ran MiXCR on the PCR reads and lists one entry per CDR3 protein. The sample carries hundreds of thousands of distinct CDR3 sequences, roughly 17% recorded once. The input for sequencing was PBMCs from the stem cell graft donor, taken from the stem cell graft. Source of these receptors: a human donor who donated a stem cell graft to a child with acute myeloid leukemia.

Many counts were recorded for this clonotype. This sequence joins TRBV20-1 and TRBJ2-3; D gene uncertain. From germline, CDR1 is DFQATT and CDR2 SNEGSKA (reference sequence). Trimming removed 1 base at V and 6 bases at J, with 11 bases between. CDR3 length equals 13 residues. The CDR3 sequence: CSARGPYSDTQYF. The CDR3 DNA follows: TGCAGTGCTAGAGGGCCCTACTCCGATACGCAGTATTTT.

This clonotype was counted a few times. CDR3 DNA sequence: TGCAGTGCTAGAAGCGCCGGGACAGGTCTTGGTTCACCCCTCCACTTT. Amino acid sequence: CSARSAGTGLGSPLHF. The chain recombines TRBV20-1 with TRBJ1-6; 8 nucleotides agree with TRBD1. This CDR3 comprises 16 residues. Looked up from germline, CDR1 is DFQATT and CDR2 is SNEGSKA (reference sequence). The ends lost 2 bases at V and 9 bases at J; junction bases unmatched: 12.

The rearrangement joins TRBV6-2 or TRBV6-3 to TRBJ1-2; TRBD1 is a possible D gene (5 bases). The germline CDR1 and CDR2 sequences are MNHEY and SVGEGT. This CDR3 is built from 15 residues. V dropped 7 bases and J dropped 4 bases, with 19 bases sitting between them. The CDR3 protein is CASTRTSGGGYGYTF. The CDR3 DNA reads TGTGCCAGCACCAGGACATCCGGGGGGGGCTATGGCTACACCTTC.

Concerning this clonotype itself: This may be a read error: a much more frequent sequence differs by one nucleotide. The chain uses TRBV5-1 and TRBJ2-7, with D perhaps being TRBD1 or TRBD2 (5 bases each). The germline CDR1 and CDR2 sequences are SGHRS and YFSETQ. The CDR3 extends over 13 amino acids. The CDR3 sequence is CPSRRDGTYEQYV. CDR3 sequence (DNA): TGCCCCAGCAGACGGGACGGTACCTACGAGCAGTACGTC.

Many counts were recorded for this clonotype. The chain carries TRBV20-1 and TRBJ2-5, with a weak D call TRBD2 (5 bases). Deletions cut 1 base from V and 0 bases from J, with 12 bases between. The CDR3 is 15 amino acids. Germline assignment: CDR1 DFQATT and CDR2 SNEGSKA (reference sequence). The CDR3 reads CSARGGSGYQETQYF. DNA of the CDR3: TGCAGTGCTAGAGGGGGTTCGGGGTACCAAGAGACCCAGTACTTC.

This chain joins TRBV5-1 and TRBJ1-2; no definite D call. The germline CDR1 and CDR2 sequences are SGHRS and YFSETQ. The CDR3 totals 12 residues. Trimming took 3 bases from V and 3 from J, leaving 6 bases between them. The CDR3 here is CASSSDDYGYTF. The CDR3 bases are TGCGCCAGCAGCTCTGACGACTATGGCTACACCTTC.

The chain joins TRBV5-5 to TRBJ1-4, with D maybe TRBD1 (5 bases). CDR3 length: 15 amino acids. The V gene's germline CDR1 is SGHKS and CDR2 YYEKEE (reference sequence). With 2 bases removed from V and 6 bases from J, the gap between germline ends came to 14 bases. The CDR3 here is CASSFIGGRDEKLFF. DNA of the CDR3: TGTGCCAGCAGCTTTATCGGGGGAAGGGATGAAAAACTGTTTTTT.

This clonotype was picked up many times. This chain's CDR3 is CASSPTLRGNYEQYF. The CDR3 nucleotides are TGTGCCAGCAGCCCTACCCTCCGGGGTAACTACGAGCAGTACTTC. The chain combines TRBV7-2 with TRBJ2-7; TRBD2 is a possible D gene (5 bases). CDR3 length equals 15 residues. Trimming cost V 5 bases and J 3 bases, with 17 bases left between them. Germline lookup yields CDR1 SGHTA and CDR2 FQGNSA.

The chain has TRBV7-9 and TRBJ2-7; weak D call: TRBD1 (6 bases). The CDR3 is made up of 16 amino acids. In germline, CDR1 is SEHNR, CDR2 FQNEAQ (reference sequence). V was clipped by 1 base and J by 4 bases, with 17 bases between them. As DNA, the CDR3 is TGTGCCAGCAGCTTAGAGTGGTGGGGGACAACTTACGAGCAGTACTTC. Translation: CASSLEWWGTTYEQYF.

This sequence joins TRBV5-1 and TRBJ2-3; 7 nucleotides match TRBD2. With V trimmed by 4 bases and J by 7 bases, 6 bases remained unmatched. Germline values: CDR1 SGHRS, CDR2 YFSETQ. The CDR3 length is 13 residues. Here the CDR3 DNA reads TGCGCCAGCAGCCTGGAGGGAGGGAATACGCAGTATTTT. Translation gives CASSLEGGNTQYF.

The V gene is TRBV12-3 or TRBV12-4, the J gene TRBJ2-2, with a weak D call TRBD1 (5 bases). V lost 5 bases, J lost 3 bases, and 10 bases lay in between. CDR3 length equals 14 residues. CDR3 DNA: TGTGCCAGCAGTGGGGCGTACGACACCGGGGAGCTGTTTTTT. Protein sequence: CASSGAYDTGELFF.

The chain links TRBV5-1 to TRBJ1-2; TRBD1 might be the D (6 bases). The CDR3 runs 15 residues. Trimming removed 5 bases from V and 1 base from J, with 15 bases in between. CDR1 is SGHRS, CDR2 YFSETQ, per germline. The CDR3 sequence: CASSRGAVFNYGYTF. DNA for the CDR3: TGCGCCAGCAGTCGGGGGGCCGTATTTAACTATGGCTACACCTTC.

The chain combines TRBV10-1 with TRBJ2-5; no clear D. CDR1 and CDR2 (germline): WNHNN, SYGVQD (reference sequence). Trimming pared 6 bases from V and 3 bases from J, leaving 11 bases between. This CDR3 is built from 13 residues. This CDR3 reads CASRNSLEETQYF. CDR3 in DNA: TGCGCCAGCAGAAACAGTCTAGAAGAGACCCAGTACTTC.

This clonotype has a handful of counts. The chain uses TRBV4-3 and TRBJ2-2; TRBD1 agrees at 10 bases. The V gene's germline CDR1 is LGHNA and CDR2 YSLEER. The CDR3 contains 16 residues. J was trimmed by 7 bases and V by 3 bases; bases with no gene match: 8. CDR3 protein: CASSQGTGAPIGELFF. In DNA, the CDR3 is TGCGCCAGCAGCCAGGGGACAGGGGCGCCGATCGGGGAGCTGTTTTTT.

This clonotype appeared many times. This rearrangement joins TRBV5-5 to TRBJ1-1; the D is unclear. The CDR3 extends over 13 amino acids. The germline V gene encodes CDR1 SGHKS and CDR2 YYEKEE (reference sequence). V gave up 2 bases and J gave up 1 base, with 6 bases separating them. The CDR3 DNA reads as TGTGCCAGCAGCTTCGAACGGAACACTGAAGCTTTCTTT. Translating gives CASSFERNTEAFF. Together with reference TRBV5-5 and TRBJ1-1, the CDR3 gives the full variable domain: DAGVTQSPTHLIKTRGQQVTLRCSPISGHKSVSWYQQVLGQGPQFIFQYYEKEERGRGNFPDRFSARQFPNYSSELNVNALLLGDSALYLCASSFERNTEAFFGQGTRLTVV.

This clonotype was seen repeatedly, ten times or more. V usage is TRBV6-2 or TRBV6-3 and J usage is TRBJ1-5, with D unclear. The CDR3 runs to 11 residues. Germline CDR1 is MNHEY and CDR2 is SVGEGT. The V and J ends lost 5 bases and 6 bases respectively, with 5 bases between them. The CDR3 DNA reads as TGTGCCAGCAGTCACGGTCAGCCCCAGCATTTT. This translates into CASSHGQPQHF.

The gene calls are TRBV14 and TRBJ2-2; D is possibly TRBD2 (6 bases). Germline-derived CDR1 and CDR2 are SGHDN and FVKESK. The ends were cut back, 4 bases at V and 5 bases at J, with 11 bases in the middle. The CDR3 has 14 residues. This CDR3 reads CASSRLVSTGELFF. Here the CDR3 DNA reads TGTGCCAGCAGCCGACTAGTATCGACCGGGGAGCTGTTTTTT.

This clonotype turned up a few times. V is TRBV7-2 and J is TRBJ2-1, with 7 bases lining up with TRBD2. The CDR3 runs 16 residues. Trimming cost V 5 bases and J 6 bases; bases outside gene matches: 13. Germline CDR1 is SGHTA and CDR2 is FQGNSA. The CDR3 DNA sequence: TGTGCCAGCAGCCCAACCAGGGCTAGCGGAGCCAATGAGCAGTTCTTC. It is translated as CASSPTRASGANEQFF.

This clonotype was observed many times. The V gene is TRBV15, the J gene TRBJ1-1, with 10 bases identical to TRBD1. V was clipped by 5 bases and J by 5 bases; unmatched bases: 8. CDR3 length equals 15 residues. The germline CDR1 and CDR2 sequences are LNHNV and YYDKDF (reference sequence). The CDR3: CATSPRTGGRTEAFF. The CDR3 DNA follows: TGTGCCACCAGCCCGCGGACAGGGGGGAGAACTGAAGCTTTCTTT.

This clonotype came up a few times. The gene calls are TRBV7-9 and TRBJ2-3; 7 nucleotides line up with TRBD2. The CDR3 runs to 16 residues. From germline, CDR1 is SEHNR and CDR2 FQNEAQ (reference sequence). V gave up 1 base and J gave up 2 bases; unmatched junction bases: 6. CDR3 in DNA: TGTGCCAGCAGCTTAGGGGCTGGGGGGGTCACAGATACGCAGTATTTT. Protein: CASSLGAGGVTDTQYF.

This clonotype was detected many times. CDR3 DNA sequence: TGTGCCAGCAGCCTCCGCGGCCCGCGAGACTACGAGCAGTACTTC. Protein sequence: CASSLRGPRDYEQYF. The J gene is TRBJ2-7, the V gene TRBV7-2; D call uncertain. With 5 bases removed from V and 3 bases from J, the gap between germline ends came to 17 bases. This CDR3 comprises 15 residues. Germline V gives CDR1 SGHTA, CDR2 FQGNSA. Based on the CDR3 plus reference TRBV7-2 and TRBJ2-7, the full variable domain is GAGVSQSPSNKVTEKGKDVELRCDPISGHTALYWYRQSLGQGLEFLIYFQGNSAPDKSGLPSDRFSAERTGGSVSTLTIQRTQQEDSAVYLCASSLRGPRDYEQYFGPGTRLTVT.

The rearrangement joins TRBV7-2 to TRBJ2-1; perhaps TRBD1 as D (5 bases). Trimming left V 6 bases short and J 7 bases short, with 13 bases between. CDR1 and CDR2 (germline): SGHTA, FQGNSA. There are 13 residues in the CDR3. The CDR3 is CASSLDSLNEQFF. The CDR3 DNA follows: TGTGCCAGCAGTCTTGACAGCCTAAATGAGCAGTTCTTC. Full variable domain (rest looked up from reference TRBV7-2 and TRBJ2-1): GAGVSQSPSNKVTEKGKDVELRCDPISGHTALYWYRQSLGQGLEFLIYFQGNSAPDKSGLPSDRFSAERTGGSVSTLTIQRTQQEDSAVYLCASSLDSLNEQFFGPGTRLTVL.